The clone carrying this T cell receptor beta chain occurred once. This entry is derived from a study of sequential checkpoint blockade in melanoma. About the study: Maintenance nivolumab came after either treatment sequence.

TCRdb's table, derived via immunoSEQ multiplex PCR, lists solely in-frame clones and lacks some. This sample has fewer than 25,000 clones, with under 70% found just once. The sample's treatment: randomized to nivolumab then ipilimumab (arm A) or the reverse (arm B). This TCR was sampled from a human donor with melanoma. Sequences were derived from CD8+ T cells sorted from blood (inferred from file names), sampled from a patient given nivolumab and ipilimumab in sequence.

Written as DNA, the CDR3 is TGTGCCAGCAGTTTTAAGGGGTTGACTAATGAAAAACTGTTTTTT. Its translation is CASSFKGLTNEKLFF. The rearrangement joins TRBV27 to TRBJ1-4; TRBD1 might be the D (5 bases). The germline V gene has CDR1 MNHEY and CDR2 SMNVEV (reference sequence). The CDR3 loop spans 15 amino acids. V was cut by 3 bases and J by 2 bases, with 10 bases left in between.